Following are 30 T cell receptor beta chains from one sample sequenced in a study of neurological immune-mediated disorders. The sample's time point: longitudinal time-point 2. TCRdb re-analysed the 5' RACE reads in MiXCR, keeping a single row per CDR3 protein. The sample consists of some 45,000 distinct CDR3 sequences, about an eighth of them appearing once. Sequencing was performed on PBMCs. All receptors derive from a male donor with HTLV-1-associated myelopathy (HAM/TSP).

Turning to this clonotype: This clone may be a read error of a much larger clone one base away. The V gene is TRBV3-1, the J gene TRBJ1-5, with D possibly TRBD1 on 5 matching bases. Germline values: CDR1 LGHDT, CDR2 YNNKEL (reference sequence). The CDR3 is made up of 13 amino acids. The CDR3, as DNA: TGTGCCAGCAGCCATGGGGGAGGGCAGCACCAGCATTTT. It is translated as CASSHGGGQHQHF.

This clonotype occurred many times. This chain connects TRBV20-1 to TRBJ1-4; no reliable D call. This CDR3 comprises 14 residues. V was clipped by 0 bases and J by 8 bases, with 13 bases between them. Looked up from germline, CDR1 is DFQATT and CDR2 is SNEGSKA (reference sequence). This chain's CDR3 is CSARDKLQREKLFF. The CDR3 region has the DNA TGCAGTGCTAGAGATAAATTACAGAGAGAAAAACTGTTTTTT.

The sample holds many counts of this clonotype. The chain recombines TRBV7-6 with TRBJ1-4; 8 nucleotides agree with TRBD1. With V trimmed by 5 bases and J by 2 bases, 7 bases remained unmatched. Germline CDR1 reads SGHVS; CDR2 reads FNYEAQ. This CDR3 comprises 16 residues. For the CDR3, the DNA is TGTGCCAGCAGCCTTTATGGGACAGGCACTAATGAAAAACTGTTTTTT. It encodes CASSLYGTGTNEKLFF. Variable domain in full (rest from reference TRBV7-6 and TRBJ1-4): GAGVSQSPRYKVTKRGQDVALRCDPISGHVSLYWYRQALGQGPEFLTYFNYEAQQDKSGLPNDRFSAERPEGSISTLTIQRTEQRDSAMYRCASSLYGTGTNEKLFFGSGTQLSVL.

This clonotype was counted ten times or more. This chain links TRBV10-3 with TRBJ1-1; 7 bases line up with TRBD1. Looked up from germline, CDR1 is ENHRY and CDR2 is SYGVKD. The CDR3 runs to 17 residues. V gave up 2 bases and J gave up 1 base; unmatched junction bases: 10. CDR3 sequence (DNA): TGTGCCATCAGTGAGCCGAAGCCGGGACAGAGGAACACTGAAGCTTTCTTT. Amino acids: CAISEPKPGQRNTEAFF.

This clonotype was recorded at least ten times. The chain couples TRBV20-1 to TRBJ2-5; D tentatively fits TRBD1 or TRBD2 (6 bases each). With 1 base removed from V and 3 bases from J, the gap between germline ends came to 18 bases. Germline V gene sequence: CDR1 DFQATT, CDR2 SNEGSKA (reference sequence). The CDR3 sequence is 16 residues long. The CDR3 coding sequence is TGCAGTGCTAGAGCCCCTCCCAGGAGGGGGAAAGAGACCCAGTACTTC. It translates to CSARAPPRRGKETQYF.

Many counts were recorded for this clonotype. The genes are TRBV7-3 and TRBJ2-3; D ambiguous. V lost 5 bases to trimming and J lost 0 bases, with 12 bases between them. The CDR3 loop spans 15 amino acids. CDR1 and CDR2 (germline): SGHTA, FQGTGA. The CDR3 loop is CASSPQRSSTDTQYF. The CDR3 DNA sequence: TGTGCCAGCAGCCCCCAACGCAGTAGCACAGATACGCAGTATTTT.

This clonotype was counted between two and nine times. The chain has TRBV11-2 and TRBJ1-1; a possible D gene is TRBD1 (6 bases). CDR1 and CDR2 (germline): SGHAT, FQNNGV. Trimming shortened V by 7 bases and J by 5 bases, and 14 bases separated the two germline ends. The CDR3 is made up of 13 amino acids. The CDR3 region has the DNA TGTGCCAGCATCATACCAGGGGTGACTGAAGCTTTCTTT. This codes for CASIIPGVTEAFF. The variable domain in full, with the rest retrieved from reference TRBV11-2 and TRBJ1-1, is EAGVAQSPRYKIIEKRQSVAFWCNPISGHATLYWYQQILGQGPKLLIQFQNNGVVDDSQLPKDRFSAERLKGVDSTLKIQPAKLEDSAVYLCASIIPGVTEAFFGQGTRLTVV.

The chain carries TRBV20-1 and TRBJ2-5, with D unresolved. The CDR3 sequence is 15 residues long. Trimming pared 3 bases from V and 1 base from J, leaving 15 bases between. Germline lookup yields CDR1 DFQATT and CDR2 SNEGSKA (reference sequence). Here the CDR3 DNA reads TGCAGTGCTAGTGATGGGCAGGATATCCAAGAGACCCAGTACTTC. This sequence encodes CSASDGQDIQETQYF.

This clonotype was found many times. The chain carries TRBV7-2 and TRBJ1-2; 10 bases are shared with TRBD1. Germline V lookup: CDR1 SGHTA, CDR2 FQGNSA. The CDR3 extends over 13 amino acids. The trim removed 3 bases at V and 5 bases at J, leaving 0 bases unmatched. CDR3 in DNA: TGTGCCAGCAGCTTGGGACAGGGGTATGGCTACACCTTC. It translates to CASSLGQGYGYTF.

This clonotype was observed a few times. This clone may be a read error of a much larger clone one base away. The V call is TRBV29-1, the J call TRBJ2-5, with a possible D match to TRBD2 (5 bases). V was cut by 8 bases and J by 7 bases, with 20 bases left in between. This CDR3 region has 13 residues. Germline assignment: CDR1 SQVTM and CDR2 ANQGSEA. The CDR3 region is CSTPDREGWTQYF. The DNA of the CDR3 is TGCAGCACACCCGACCGCGAGGGTTGGACCCAGTACTTC.

This clonotype has at least ten counts. The rearrangement joins TRBV5-1 to TRBJ2-2; TRBD1 agrees at 7 bases. The CDR3 runs 15 residues. The germline V gene has CDR1 SGHRS and CDR2 YFSETQ. V dropped 4 bases and J dropped 0; count of bases not matched to a gene: 3. The CDR3 coding sequence is TGCGCCAGCAGCCGGGGACAGACGAACACCGGGGAGCTGTTTTTT. Translating gives CASSRGQTNTGELFF. The full variable domain, in which reference TRBV5-1 and TRBJ2-2 provide the parts outside the CDR3, is KAGVTQTPRYLIKTRGQQVTLSCSPISGHRSVSWYQQTPGQGLQFLFEYFSETQRNKGNFPGRFSGRQFSNSRSEMNVSTLELGDSALYLCASSRGQTNTGELFFGEGSRLTVL.

This clonotype was observed many times. The chain is built from TRBV29-1 and TRBJ2-7; D possibly uses TRBD1 or TRBD2 (5 bases each). Between the trimmed V and J ends, which lost 2 bases and 7 bases, there was a span of 18 bases. The germline gives CDR1 SQVTM, CDR2 ANQGSEA. This CDR3 region has 14 residues. Here the CDR3 reads CSVESGPMSLEQYF. For the CDR3, the DNA is TGCAGCGTTGAATCGGGGCCGATGAGTTTAGAGCAGTACTTC.

This clonotype occurred many times. The J gene is TRBJ2-3, the V gene TRBV5-1; D unresolved. Germline values: CDR1 SGHRS, CDR2 YFSETQ. The CDR3 consists of 15 residues. V lost 0 bases, J lost 0 bases, and 8 bases lay in between. The CDR3 spells CASSLAARSTDTQYF. The CDR3 DNA is TGCGCCAGCAGCTTGGCGGCCAGAAGCACAGATACGCAGTATTTT.

This clonotype has a count of ten or more. The chain couples TRBV5-6 to TRBJ2-7; 11 bases map to TRBD1. The germline V gene encodes CDR1 SGHDT and CDR2 YYEEEE. CDR3 length: 15 residues. Unmatched junction bases numbered 9, after V lost 5 bases and J lost 5 bases. In nucleotides, the CDR3 is TGTGCCAGCAGGAGAGGACAGGGGGCACATAACGAGCAGTACTTC. This gives the protein CASRRGQGAHNEQYF.

There are many counts of this clonotype. This rearrangement joins TRBV6-1 to TRBJ1-1; D uncertain. CDR1 is MNHNS and CDR2 is SASEGT in the germline V gene. Trimming removed 2 bases from V and 0 bases from J, with 7 bases in between. The CDR3 consists of 14 residues. CDR3 DNA sequence: TGTGCCAGCAGTGAAAGGTGGGTGAACACTGAAGCTTTCTTT. It encodes CASSERWVNTEAFF.

This clonotype was detected ten times or more. The chain links TRBV20-1 to TRBJ2-3; 9 nucleotides align to TRBD2. Germline loops: CDR1 DFQATT, CDR2 SNEGSKA (reference sequence). The V gene end was trimmed by 6 bases and the J gene end by 1 base; junction bases not matched to a gene: 5. This CDR3 has 14 residues. CDR3 in DNA: TGCAGTGCCCCCCAGCGGGGGGGCACAGATACGCAGTATTTT. It specifies CSAPQRGGTDTQYF.

This clonotype was observed many times. The CDR3: CASSQRVSSYNEQFF. Here the CDR3 DNA reads TGCGCCAGCAGCCAACGGGTTAGCTCCTACAATGAGCAGTTCTTC. The chain recombines TRBV4-3 with TRBJ2-1; D not resolved. Germline CDR1 is LGHNA and CDR2 is YSLEER. There are 15 residues in the CDR3. Trimming took 2 bases from V and 0 from J, leaving 8 bases between them.

The J gene is TRBJ1-1, the V gene TRBV5-1; D call uncertain. Germline values: CDR1 SGHRS, CDR2 YFSETQ. V was cut by 0 bases and J by 0 bases, with 9 bases left in between. The CDR3 is 15 residues long. This CDR3 is CASSLGSVMNTEAFF. The CDR3 DNA reads as TGCGCCAGCAGCTTGGGTTCCGTAATGAACACTGAAGCTTTCTTT. Supplemented by reference TRBV5-1 and TRBJ1-1, the full variable domain reads KAGVTQTPRYLIKTRGQQVTLSCSPISGHRSVSWYQQTPGQGLQFLFEYFSETQRNKGNFPGRFSGRQFSNSRSEMNVSTLELGDSALYLCASSLGSVMNTEAFFGQGTRLTVV.

This clonotype was counted at least ten times. This chain joins TRBV12-3 or TRBV12-4 and TRBJ1-2, with 9 bases matching TRBD1. V gave up 4 bases and J gave up 4 bases; unmatched junction bases: 4. This CDR3 has 14 amino acids. The CDR3 DNA is TGTGCCAGCAGTTCCGGACAGGGGTCCTATGGCTACACCTTC. Its translation: CASSSGQGSYGYTF.

This clonotype has ten or more counts. The chain joins TRBV18 to TRBJ1-2, with D possibly matching TRBD1 (6 bases). CDR1 KGHSH and CDR2 LQKENI come from the germline V gene. The CDR3 totals 17 residues. The V end was cut by 2 bases, the J end by 3 bases, with 19 bases between. The CDR3 DNA is TGTGCCAGCTCACCAATCCTGACAGGCCGGGTGGACTATGGCTACACCTTC. The encoded protein is CASSPILTGRVDYGYTF.

At least ten counts were recorded for this clonotype. The rearrangement links TRBV5-1 to TRBJ1-4, with D possibly matching TRBD1 (5 bases). The CDR3 runs 15 residues. Germline loops: CDR1 SGHRS, CDR2 YFSETQ. The germline V and J ends were trimmed by 2 bases and 4 bases, with 12 bases remaining between them. The CDR3 bases are TGCGCCAGCAGCTTTTTGGGCAGGGTTAATGAAAAACTGTTTTTT. This codes for CASSFLGRVNEKLFF.

This clonotype was seen ten or more times. The rearrangement uses TRBV29-1 and TRBJ2-7; 9 nucleotides line up with TRBD1. Germline loops: CDR1 SQVTM, CDR2 ANQGSEA. There are 16 residues in the CDR3. J was trimmed by 2 bases and V by 2 bases; bases with no gene match: 10. The CDR3 spells CSVESYRGRSPYEQYF. The DNA for the CDR3 is TGCAGCGTTGAAAGTTACAGGGGGCGATCCCCCTACGAGCAGTACTTC.

With respect to this clonotype: Being one base from a much bigger clone, this may be a read error. This chain links TRBV20-1 with TRBJ1-1; tentative D call: TRBD1 (6 bases). Trimming shortened V by 5 bases and J by 4 bases, and 14 bases separated the two germline ends. The CDR3 spans 13 residues. Germline CDR1 is DFQATT and CDR2 is SNEGSKA (reference sequence). CDR3 residues: CSASWGQTTEAFF. CDR3 in DNA: TGCAGTGCTTCCTGGGGGCAGACCACTGAAGCTTTCTTT.

This clonotype was recorded at least ten times. J is TRBJ1-2 and V is TRBV5-1; 10 nucleotides match TRBD1. CDR1 is SGHRS and CDR2 is YFSETQ in the germline V gene. The CDR3 length is 15 residues. After removal of 4 bases from V and 7 bases from J, the junction contained 10 bases not matched to a gene. DNA for the CDR3: TGCGCCAGCAGCAAGGGGACAGGGGAAGAACGTGGCTACACCTTC. This codes for CASSKGTGEERGYTF. Full variable domain (remainder filled in from reference TRBV5-1 and TRBJ1-2): KAGVTQTPRYLIKTRGQQVTLSCSPISGHRSVSWYQQTPGQGLQFLFEYFSETQRNKGNFPGRFSGRQFSNSRSEMNVSTLELGDSALYLCASSKGTGEERGYTFGSGTRLTVV.

Many counts were recorded for this clonotype. The V and J genes are TRBV5-1 and TRBJ1-1; possibly TRBD1 for D (6 bases). The V gene lost 6 bases and the J gene lost 0 bases, with 15 bases spanning the gap. Germline CDR1 SGHRS, CDR2 YFSETQ. The length of the CDR3 is 15 residues. The CDR3 is CASTRGGGMNTEAFF. CDR3 sequence (DNA): TGCGCCAGCACACGAGGGGGGGGCATGAACACTGAAGCTTTCTTT.

In its sample, this clonotype was seen many times. The chain employs TRBV11-2 and TRBJ2-2, with 8 bases fitting TRBD1. Germline-derived CDR1 and CDR2 are SGHAT and FQNNGV. The CDR3 has 16 amino acids. V was clipped by 0 bases and J by 8 bases; unmatched bases: 8. The CDR3: CASSLEGTGTRGELFF. The CDR3 DNA sequence: TGTGCCAGCAGCTTAGAGGGGACAGGAACCAGGGGGGAGCTGTTTTTT.

This clonotype showed up many times. V and J are TRBV5-1 and TRBJ1-1; no clear D gene. CDR1 is SGHRS, CDR2 YFSETQ, per germline. The CDR3 extends over 15 amino acids. Deletions cut 5 bases from V and 1 base from J, with 15 bases between. For the CDR3, the DNA is TGCGCCAGCAGGCACGCGTCCCTCGGGAACACTGAAGCTTTCTTT. Its translation is CASRHASLGNTEAFF. The entire variable domain, with the rest obtained from reference TRBV5-1 and TRBJ1-1, is as follows: KAGVTQTPRYLIKTRGQQVTLSCSPISGHRSVSWYQQTPGQGLQFLFEYFSETQRNKGNFPGRFSGRQFSNSRSEMNVSTLELGDSALYLCASRHASLGNTEAFFGQGTRLTVV.

This clonotype was observed many times. The chain uses TRBV4-3 and TRBJ2-7; tentative D call: TRBD1 (6 bases). The CDR3 totals 17 residues. V lost 5 bases to trimming and J lost 3 bases, with 23 bases between them. CDR1 is LGHNA, CDR2 YSLEER, per germline. The CDR3 sequence is CASSSSQAAGVGYEQYF. The CDR3 nucleotides are TGCGCCAGCAGCTCAAGCCAGGCTGCAGGGGTGGGCTACGAGCAGTACTTC.

V is TRBV19 and J is TRBJ2-5, with D perhaps matching TRBD1 or TRBD2 (5 bases each). This CDR3 is 14 amino acids long. V was clipped by 3 bases and J by 1 base, with 9 bases between them. Germline V gene lookup returns CDR1 LNHDA and CDR2 SQIVND (reference sequence). The DNA for the CDR3 is TGTGCCAGTAGTATTTTGGGACCCCAAGAGACCCAGTACTTC. Its translation: CASSILGPQETQYF.

The sample holds one count of this clonotype. The chain carries TRBV12-5 and TRBJ2-3; no clear D. CDR3 size: 15 residues. Germline loops: CDR1 LGHNT, CDR2 FRNRAP. Trimming removed 0 bases at V and 0 bases at J, with 7 bases between. The CDR3 spells CASGLVRASTDTQYF. The CDR3 DNA follows: TGTGCTAGTGGTTTGGTAAGGGCTAGCACAGATACGCAGTATTTT.